These 25 T cell receptor beta chains were all obtained from the same sample, sequenced in a study of blood T cell repertoires in COVID-19. Only in-frame clones appear in the TCRdb table, and some are missing; sequencing was by immunoSEQ multiplex PCR. The repertoire holds about 200,000 clones, with around 87% as singletons. Input material: peripheral blood. Receptor source: a man in his fifties or sixties with acute or convalescent COVID-19.

The chain links TRBV28 to TRBJ2-1, with 11 bases aligning to TRBD2. The V gene's germline CDR1 is MDHEN and CDR2 SYDVKM. The trim removed 2 bases at V and 9 bases at J, leaving 9 bases unmatched. The CDR3 runs 16 residues. CDR3: CASSLAPLAGAIEQFF. The CDR3 DNA reads TGTGCCAGCAGTTTAGCCCCACTAGCGGGGGCGATTGAGCAGTTCTTC.

This clone was recorded at least ten times. CDR3 region: CASSLILLNSPLHF. CDR3 sequence (DNA): TGTGCCAGCAGTTTAATACTGCTTAATTCACCCCTCCACTTT. This chain joins TRBV28 and TRBJ1-6; D is ambiguous. Germline V gene lookup returns CDR1 MDHEN and CDR2 SYDVKM. With 2 bases removed from V and 6 bases from J, the gap between germline ends came to 8 bases. The CDR3 has 14 amino acids.

V gene TRBV4-1 combines with J gene TRBJ2-4, with 7 bases lining up with TRBD2. The V gene's germline CDR1 is MGHRA and CDR2 YSYEKL. V shed 3 bases, J shed 1 base, and the junction held 3 bases outside the gene matches. This CDR3 spans 15 amino acids. The CDR3 region has the DNA TGCGCCAGCAGCCATGGGGGGGTCGCCAAAAACATTCAGTACTTC. The encoded protein is CASSHGGVAKNIQYF.

CDR3 sequence reads: CASSPRQQASTDTQYF. CDR3 nucleotides: TGTGCCAGCTCACCACGTCAGCAGGCTAGCACAGATACGCAGTATTTT. The chain combines TRBV18 with TRBJ2-3, with unresolved D. CDR3 length: 16 residues. Trimming left V 1 base short and J 0 bases short, with 11 bases between. CDR1 and CDR2 (germline): KGHSH, LQKENI.

The rearrangement links TRBV5-1 to TRBJ1-2, with D unclear. Germline loops: CDR1 SGHRS, CDR2 YFSETQ. CDR3 length: 15 amino acids. Trimming cost V 0 bases and J 0 bases, with 9 bases left between them. CDR3 nucleotide sequence: TGCGCCAGCAGCTTGGTCGCGGGAGCTAACTATGGCTACACCTTC. This translates into CASSLVAGANYGYTF. The variable domain in full, with the rest retrieved from reference TRBV5-1 and TRBJ1-2, is KAGVTQTPRYLIKTRGQQVTLSCSPISGHRSVSWYQQTPGQGLQFLFEYFSETQRNKGNFPGRFSGRQFSNSRSEMNVSTLELGDSALYLCASSLVAGANYGYTFGSGTRLTVV.

The genes are TRBV12-3 or TRBV12-4 and TRBJ2-7; D unresolved. V was clipped by 3 bases and J by 5 bases, with 8 bases between them. CDR3 length: 12 amino acids. Written as DNA, the CDR3 is TGTGCCAGCAGTTTTGTCCGCGACGAGCAGTACTTC. It yields the protein CASSFVRDEQYF.

The chain has TRBV5-4 and TRBJ2-3; no clear D gene. Trimming stripped 5 bases from V and 0 bases from J, with 13 bases between. This CDR3 has 15 residues. Germline CDR1 reads SGHNT; CDR2 reads YYREEE (reference sequence). The CDR3 bases are TGTGCCAGCAGTTCGTATACTACTAGCACAGATACGCAGTATTTT. It translates to CASSSYTTSTDTQYF.

The gene calls are TRBV6-6 and TRBJ2-7; tentative D call: TRBD2 (7 bases). The germline CDR1 and CDR2 sequences are MNHNY and SVGAGI (reference sequence). Trimming left V 4 bases short and J 3 bases short, with 16 bases between. This CDR3 region has 15 residues. CDR3 bases: TGTGCCAGCAGTTTCGGACGGGGGGCGAACTACGAGCAGTACGTC. Amino acids: CASSFGRGANYEQYV.

The chain uses TRBV29-1 and TRBJ1-2; D not resolved. The CDR3 runs 12 residues. Germline V CDR1 and CDR2: SQVTM, ANQGSEA. Trimming removed 4 bases at V and 5 bases at J, with 11 bases between. The CDR3 region is CSVGVGDYGYTF. Written as DNA, the CDR3 is TGCAGCGTTGGGGTCGGGGATTATGGCTACACCTTC.

V and J are TRBV6-4 and TRBJ2-2; 9 bases map to TRBD1. Germline V gives CDR1 MRHNA, CDR2 SNTAGT. This CDR3 is 18 amino acids long. The V segment lost 4 bases and the J segment 1 base; nucleotides outside the gene matches: 10. The CDR3 nucleotides are TGTGCCAGCAGTGGACAGGGGGTGGGACTGAAGAACACCGGGGAGCTGTTTTTT. Its protein product is CASSGQGVGLKNTGELFF.

V and J are TRBV28 and TRBJ1-5; D not certain. V lost 6 bases to trimming and J lost 10 bases, with 16 bases between them. Germline V gene lookup returns CDR1 MDHEN and CDR2 SYDVKM. The CDR3 has 13 residues. The CDR3 DNA reads as TGTGCCAGCAGCCTCAACCCCGGACTCCCCCAGCATTTT. It encodes CASSLNPGLPQHF. The variable domain in full, with the rest retrieved from reference TRBV28 and TRBJ1-5, is DVKVTQSSRYLVKRTGEKVFLECVQDMDHENMFWYRQDPGLGLRLIYFSYDVKMKEKGDIPEGYSVSREKKERFSLILESASTNQTSMYLCASSLNPGLPQHFGDGTRLSIL.

The gene calls are TRBV7-8 and TRBJ2-1; weak D call: TRBD1 (6 bases). Germline lookup yields CDR1 SGHVS and CDR2 FQNEAQ. The V end was cut by 6 bases, the J end by 4 bases, with 19 bases between. The CDR3 loop spans 16 amino acids. The CDR3 sequence: CASSQPGAEEYNEQFF. In nucleotides, the CDR3 is TGTGCCAGCAGTCAACCAGGGGCGGAAGAATACAATGAGCAGTTCTTC.

The chain couples TRBV2 to TRBJ2-3, with 10 bases lining up with TRBD2. V lost 0 bases and J lost 6; bases outside the gene matches: 9. CDR1 and CDR2 from the germline V gene are SNHLY and FYNNEI. The CDR3 totals 17 residues. In DNA form, the CDR3 reads TGTGCCAGCAGTGAAGCGTTTTCTAGCGGGAGAAAGGATACGCAGTATTTT. It is translated as CASSEAFSSGRKDTQYF.

The chain combines TRBV5-1 with TRBJ1-1, with TRBD1 identical over 8 bases. Germline V gene data show CDR1 as SGHRS and CDR2 as YFSETQ. The CDR3 is 17 amino acids. Trimming cost V 4 bases and J 4 bases; bases outside gene matches: 15. The CDR3 region is CASSSPTQTGVGTEAFF. The CDR3 DNA is TGCGCCAGCAGCAGCCCCACCCAGACAGGGGTCGGCACTGAAGCTTTCTTT.

The CDR3 DNA sequence: TGTGCCAGCAGTCCACCCCGCACTAGCGGGAGGAAAGAGACCCAGTACTTC. This gives the protein CASSPPRTSGRKETQYF. This chain uses TRBV28 with TRBJ2-5; 12 positions match TRBD2. The germline V gene encodes CDR1 MDHEN and CDR2 SYDVKM. The CDR3 spans 17 residues. Unmatched junction bases numbered 10, after V lost 5 bases and J lost 3 bases.

V gene TRBV24-1 combines with J gene TRBJ1-5; 7 nucleotides agree with TRBD1. Germline assignment: CDR1 KGHDR and CDR2 SFDVKD. With 4 bases clipped from V and 2 bases from J, the junction kept 7 bases outside the gene matches. The CDR3 is made up of 16 amino acids. The CDR3 region is CATSDPTGAGNQPQHF. CDR3 DNA sequence: TGTGCCACCAGTGACCCTACAGGGGCCGGCAATCAGCCCCAGCATTTT.

The chain recombines TRBV30 with TRBJ1-4; no firm D call. V lost 0 bases and J lost 8, with 7 bases in between. Per germline, CDR1 GTSNPN and CDR2 SVGIG (reference sequence). CDR3 size: 12 residues. CDR3 loop: CAWSVQHEKLFF. Here the CDR3 DNA reads TGTGCCTGGAGTGTACAACACGAAAAACTGTTTTTT.

The chain links TRBV7-9 to TRBJ2-1, with a possible D match to TRBD1 (5 bases). The CDR3 consists of 14 residues. V was trimmed by 5 bases and J by 4 bases, leaving 12 bases between them. Germline CDR1 and CDR2: SEHNR and FQNEAQ (reference sequence). The CDR3 nucleotides are TGTGCCAGCAGCCTTCGTGACAGTTACAATGAGCAGTTCTTC. Protein: CASSLRDSYNEQFF.

V is TRBV7-8 and J is TRBJ2-1; weak D call: TRBD2 (6 bases). V was trimmed by 6 bases and J by 0 bases, leaving 12 bases between them. Per germline, CDR1 SGHVS and CDR2 FQNEAQ. This CDR3 has 15 amino acids. CDR3 sequence: CASRWDFSSYNEQFF. DNA of the CDR3: TGTGCCAGCAGATGGGACTTCAGCTCCTACAATGAGCAGTTCTTC.

This sequence joins TRBV7-3 and TRBJ2-3; D is uncertain. CDR3 size: 14 residues. Trimming stripped 2 bases from V and 1 base from J, with 7 bases between. CDR1 SGHTA and CDR2 FQGTGA come from the germline V gene. The CDR3 DNA reads as TGTGCCAGCAGCTTACTGGGCGGCACAGATACGCAGTATTTT. Translation gives CASSLLGGTDTQYF.

This clone came up once. V is TRBV20-1 and J is TRBJ2-7; weak D call: TRBD2 (5 bases). The CDR3 is made up of 11 amino acids. Germline loops: CDR1 DFQATT, CDR2 SNEGSKA (reference sequence). V gave up 3 bases and J gave up 2 bases, with 5 bases separating them. The CDR3 reads CSARRAYEQYV. DNA for the CDR3: TGCAGTGCTAGGAGGGCCTACGAGCAGTACGTC.

This clone was recorded only once. The chain employs TRBV12-3 or TRBV12-4 and TRBJ2-1, with 7 bases matching TRBD2. The J segment lost 15 bases and the V segment lost 3 bases, leaving 5 bases of the junction unmatched. The CDR3 sequence is 11 residues long. The CDR3 DNA is TGTGCCAGCAGTTTTAGCGGGCAGCTGTTCTTC. Translation: CASSFSGQLFF.

The chain is built from TRBV30 and TRBJ2-1; TRBD2 is a possible D gene (7 bases). The CDR3 covers 11 residues. Deletions cut 5 bases from V and 7 bases from J, with 9 bases between. The germline gives CDR1 GTSNPN, CDR2 SVGIG (reference sequence). This CDR3 reads CAWGGANEQFF. The CDR3 bases are TGTGCCTGGGGGGGGGCTAATGAGCAGTTCTTC.

This clone was counted between two and nine times. The chain employs TRBV29-1 and TRBJ2-7; D perhaps matches TRBD2 (6 bases). Germline CDR1 is SQVTM and CDR2 is ANQGSEA. This CDR3 comprises 11 residues. V was cut by 6 bases and J by 6 bases, with 12 bases left in between. This CDR3 reads CSVSWGGEQYF. As DNA, the CDR3 is TGCAGCGTCTCCTGGGGAGGCGAGCAGTACTTC.

J is TRBJ2-3 and V is TRBV27; the match to TRBD2 covers 9 bases. CDR1 MNHEY and CDR2 SMNVEV come from the germline V gene (reference sequence). V gave up 2 bases and J gave up 2 bases; unmatched junction bases: 2. CDR3 length equals 15 residues. The CDR3 nucleotides are TGTGCCAGCAGTTTAGCGGGGGGGCACACAGATACGCAGTATTTT. Amino acids: CASSLAGGHTDTQYF.